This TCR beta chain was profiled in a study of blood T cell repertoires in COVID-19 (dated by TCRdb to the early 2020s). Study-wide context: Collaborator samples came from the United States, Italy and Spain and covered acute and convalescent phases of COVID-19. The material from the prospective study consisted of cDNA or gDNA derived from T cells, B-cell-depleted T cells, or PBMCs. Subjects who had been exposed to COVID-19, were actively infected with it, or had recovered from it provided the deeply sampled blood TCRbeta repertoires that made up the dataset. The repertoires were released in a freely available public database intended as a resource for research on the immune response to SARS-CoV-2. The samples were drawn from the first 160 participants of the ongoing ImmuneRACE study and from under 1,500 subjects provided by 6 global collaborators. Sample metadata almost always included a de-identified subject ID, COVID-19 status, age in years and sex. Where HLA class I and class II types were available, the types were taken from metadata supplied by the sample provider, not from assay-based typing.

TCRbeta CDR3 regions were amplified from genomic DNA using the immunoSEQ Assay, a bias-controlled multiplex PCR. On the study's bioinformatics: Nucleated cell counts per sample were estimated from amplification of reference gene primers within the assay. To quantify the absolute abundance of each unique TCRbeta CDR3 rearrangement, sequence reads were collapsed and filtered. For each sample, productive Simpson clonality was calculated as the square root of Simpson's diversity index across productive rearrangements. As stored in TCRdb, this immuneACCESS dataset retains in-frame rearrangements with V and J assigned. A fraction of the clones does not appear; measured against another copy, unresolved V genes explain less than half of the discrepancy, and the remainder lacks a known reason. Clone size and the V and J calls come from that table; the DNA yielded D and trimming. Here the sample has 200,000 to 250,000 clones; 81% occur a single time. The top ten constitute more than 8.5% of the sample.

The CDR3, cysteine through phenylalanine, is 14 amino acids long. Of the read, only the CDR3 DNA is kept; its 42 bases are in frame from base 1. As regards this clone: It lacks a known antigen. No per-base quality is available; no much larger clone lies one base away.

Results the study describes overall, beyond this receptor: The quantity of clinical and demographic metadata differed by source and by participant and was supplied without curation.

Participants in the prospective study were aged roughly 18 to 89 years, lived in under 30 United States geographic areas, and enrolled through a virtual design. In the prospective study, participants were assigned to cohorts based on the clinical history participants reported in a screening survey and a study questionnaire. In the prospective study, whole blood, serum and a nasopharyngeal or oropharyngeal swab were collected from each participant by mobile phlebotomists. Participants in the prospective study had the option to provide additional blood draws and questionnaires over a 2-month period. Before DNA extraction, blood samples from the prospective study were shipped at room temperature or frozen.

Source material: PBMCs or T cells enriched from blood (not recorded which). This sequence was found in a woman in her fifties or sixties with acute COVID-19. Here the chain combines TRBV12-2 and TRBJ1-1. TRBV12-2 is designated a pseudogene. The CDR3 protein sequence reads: CASRSPGYSIEAFF. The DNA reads TGTGCAAGTCGCTCGCCGGGGTATTCTATTGAAGCTTTCTTT.